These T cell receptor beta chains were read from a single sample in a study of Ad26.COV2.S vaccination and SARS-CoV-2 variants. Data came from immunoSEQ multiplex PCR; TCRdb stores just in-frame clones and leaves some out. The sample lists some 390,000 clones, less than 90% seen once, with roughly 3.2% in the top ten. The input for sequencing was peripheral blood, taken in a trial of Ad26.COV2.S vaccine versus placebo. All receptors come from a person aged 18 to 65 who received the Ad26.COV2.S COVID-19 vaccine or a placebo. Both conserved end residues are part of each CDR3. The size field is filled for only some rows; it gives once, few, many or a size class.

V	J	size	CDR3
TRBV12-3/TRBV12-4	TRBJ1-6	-	CASSRGRASPLHF
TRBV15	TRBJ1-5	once	CATSRDSLTQPQHF
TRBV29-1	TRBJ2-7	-	CRAQGAYEQYF
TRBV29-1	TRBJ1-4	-	CSANIRGDEKLFF
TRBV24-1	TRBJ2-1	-	CATSSVRGHPGEQFF
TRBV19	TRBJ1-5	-	CASSITAGEGQPQHF
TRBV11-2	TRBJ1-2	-	CASSQFRTGSEGYTF
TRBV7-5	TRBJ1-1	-	CVRSFPGQGGKNTEAFF
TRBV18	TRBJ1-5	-	CASSWDNNQPQHF
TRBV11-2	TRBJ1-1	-	CASSSRRGTEAFF
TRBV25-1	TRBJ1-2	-	CASSESSTGADYGYTF
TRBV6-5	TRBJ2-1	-	CASRRGPLNEQFF
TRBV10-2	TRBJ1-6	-	CASSTTESGTSPLHF
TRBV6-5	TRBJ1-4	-	CASSHFRGGEKLFF
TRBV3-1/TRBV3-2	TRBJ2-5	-	CASRYLAGELLGTQYF
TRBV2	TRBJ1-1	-	CASSSMVNTEAFF
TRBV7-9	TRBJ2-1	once	CASSISGGDYNEQFF
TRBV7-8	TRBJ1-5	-	CASIPDRGRFQPQHF
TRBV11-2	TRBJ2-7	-	CASSLEPGRTYEQYF
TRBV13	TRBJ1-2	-	CASSPGQDANYGYTF
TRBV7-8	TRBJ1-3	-	CASSLVGTDSGNTIYF
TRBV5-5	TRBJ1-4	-	CASSLDLGATNEKLFF
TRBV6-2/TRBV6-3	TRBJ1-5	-	CASSYSQIFHQPQHF
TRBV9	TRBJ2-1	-	CASSVEYGGGVNNEQFF
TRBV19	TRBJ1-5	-	CASSINGQSNQPQHF
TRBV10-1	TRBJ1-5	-	CASSEYQGPNQPQHF
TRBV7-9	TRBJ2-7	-	CASKAGSYEQYF
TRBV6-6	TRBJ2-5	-	CASSPGGTSGGIYQETQYF
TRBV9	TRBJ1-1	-	CASSPDVMNTEAFF
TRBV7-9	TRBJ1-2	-	CASSTEPAVSGYTF
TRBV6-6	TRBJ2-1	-	CASRRSGGAYNEQFF
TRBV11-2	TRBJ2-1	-	CASSFQGYEQFF
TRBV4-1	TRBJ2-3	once	CASSLTFTDTQYF